The 11 T cell receptor beta chains given below trace back to one sample, sequenced in a study of cytomegalovirus exposure and HLA in healthy donors. The PCR used 60 Vbeta and 13 Jbeta primers. The protocol was immunoSEQ multiplex PCR, while the TCRdb copy is restricted to in-frame clones and leaves out a portion. The table shows about 120,000 clones, with roughly 82% occurring only once. Sequenced sample: PBMCs. The receptors derive from a man younger than 30 in good health and CMV-seropositive.

J is TRBJ1-1 and V is TRBV9, with TRBD1 as a possible D gene (6 bases). V gave up 3 bases and J gave up 0 bases, with 9 bases separating them. Germline V gene data show CDR1 as SGDLS and CDR2 as YYNGEE. CDR3 length equals 14 residues. The CDR3 loop reads CASSGTGMNTEAFF. The CDR3 region has the DNA TGTGCCAGCAGCGGAACAGGGATGAACACTGAAGCTTTCTTT.

The rearrangement uses TRBV27 and TRBJ2-1, with TRBD2 matching over 10 bases. CDR1 and CDR2 (germline): MNHEY, SMNVEV (reference sequence). V gave up 10 bases and J gave up 1 base; unmatched junction bases: 10. The CDR3 has 16 residues. The CDR3: CATKRGGRLSYNEQFF. CDR3 sequence (DNA): TGTGCCACGAAGCGGGGGGGCCGACTATCCTACAATGAGCAGTTCTTC.

J is TRBJ2-5 and V is TRBV2; tentatively, D is TRBD1 (6 bases). Germline CDR1 is SNHLY and CDR2 is FYNNEI. The V end was cut by 3 bases, the J end by 5 bases, with 13 bases between. The CDR3 has 14 residues. In nucleotides, the CDR3 is TGTGCCAGCAGTGACACGGTGAGGGGGGAGACCCAGTACTTC. Residues: CASSDTVRGETQYF.

V usage is TRBV10-3 and J usage is TRBJ1-1, with D perhaps TRBD1 (6 bases). The V and J ends lost 1 base and 1 base respectively, with 7 bases between them. CDR1 is ENHRY and CDR2 is SYGVKD in the germline V gene. CDR3 length: 14 amino acids. The CDR3 loop is CAISEWDKNTEAFF. The CDR3 coding sequence is TGTGCCATCAGTGAGTGGGACAAGAACACTGAAGCTTTCTTT.

The V gene is TRBV7-9, the J gene TRBJ2-7, with 7 bases fitting TRBD2. Germline-derived CDR1 and CDR2 are SEHNR and FQNEAQ (reference sequence). The CDR3 runs to 18 residues. V lost 2 bases and J lost 2; bases outside the gene matches: 15. Here the CDR3 reads CASSLNWSALASPYEQYF. Written as DNA, the CDR3 is TGTGCCAGCAGCTTAAATTGGTCCGCACTAGCGTCTCCCTACGAGCAGTACTTC.

V and J are TRBV28 and TRBJ1-1, with D possibly matching TRBD1 (5 bases). Between the trimmed V and J ends, which lost 5 bases and 1 base, there was a span of 8 bases. This CDR3 has 13 residues. Germline-derived CDR1 and CDR2 are MDHEN and SYDVKM. The DNA for the CDR3 is TGTGCCAGCAGTGGACAACCGAACACTGAAGCTTTCTTT. Translation: CASSGQPNTEAFF.

The chain links TRBV27 to TRBJ2-7; 8 bases map to TRBD1. The V and J ends lost 5 bases and 3 bases, in that order; junction bases with no gene match: 3. Germline V lookup: CDR1 MNHEY, CDR2 SMNVEV (reference sequence). CDR3 size: 13 residues. CDR3 in DNA: TGTGCCAGCAGTCGGACAGGGCTCTACGAGCAGTACTTC. As protein: CASSRTGLYEQYF.

The chain is built from TRBV9 and TRBJ2-7; 8 bases match TRBD1. With 4 bases clipped from V and 2 bases from J, the junction kept 8 bases outside the gene matches. The CDR3 extends over 15 amino acids. Germline CDR1 and CDR2: SGDLS and YYNGEE. The DNA of the CDR3 is TGTGCCAGCAGCCTAACCGGGACAGGTACCTACGAGCAGTACTTC. This encodes CASSLTGTGTYEQYF.

V and J are TRBV2 and TRBJ2-2; TRBD1 aligns across 8 bases. Trimming cost V 4 bases and J 6 bases; bases outside gene matches: 4. The CDR3 is made up of 14 amino acids. Germline V gene lookup returns CDR1 SNHLY and CDR2 FYNNEI. CDR3: CASSGQGRSGELFF. The CDR3 nucleotides are TGTGCCAGCAGTGGACAGGGGAGATCCGGGGAGCTGTTTTTT.

V and J are TRBV10-3 and TRBJ2-6; D uncertain. Germline CDR1 is ENHRY and CDR2 is SYGVKD. V lost 3 bases to trimming and J lost 0 bases, with 3 bases between them. There are 14 residues in the CDR3. The CDR3, as DNA: TGTGCCATCAGTGACAGCTCTGGGGCCAACGTCCTGACTTTC. The encoded protein is CAISDSSGANVLTF.

V gene TRBV19 combines with J gene TRBJ2-7; D might be TRBD1 (5 bases). Germline lookup yields CDR1 LNHDA and CDR2 SQIVND (reference sequence). Trimming took 1 base from V and 5 from J, leaving 12 bases between them. The CDR3 covers 14 residues. CDR3 in amino acids: CASSIGTDSHEQYF. The CDR3 coding sequence is TGTGCCAGTAGTATAGGAACCGACAGCCACGAGCAGTACTTC.